The 5 T cell receptor beta chains listed next were all sequenced from one sample in a study of monozygotic twins with cystic fibrosis. Assay: immunoSEQ multiplex PCR; the TCRdb copy retains only in-frame clones and omits some. Among over 25,000 clones listed, around 90% were seen once. What was sequenced was blood. These TCRs come from a girl aged 2 to 10 with cystic fibrosis.

This clone has a single count. V and J are TRBV7-6 and TRBJ2-7; D not resolved. Looked up from germline, CDR1 is SGHVS and CDR2 is FNYEAQ. Trimming pared 1 base from V and 0 bases from J, leaving 13 bases between. The CDR3 is 16 amino acids. CDR3 residues: CASSLGVADGSYEQYF. DNA for the CDR3: TGTGCCAGCAGCTTAGGGGTCGCCGACGGCTCCTACGAGCAGTACTTC. The full variable domain, rest sourced from reference TRBV7-6 and TRBJ2-7, is GAGVSQSPRYKVTKRGQDVALRCDPISGHVSLYWYRQALGQGPEFLTYFNYEAQQDKSGLPNDRFSAERPEGSISTLTIQRTEQRDSAMYRCASSLGVADGSYEQYFGPGTRLTVT.

The chain has TRBV29-1 and TRBJ2-5; 12 nucleotides agree with TRBD2. V shed 7 bases and J 1 base; nucleotides not matched to a gene: 13. CDR1 and CDR2 (germline): SQVTM, ANQGSEA. The CDR3 spans 17 residues. The CDR3: CSAPGLLAGGVQETQYF. CDR3 in DNA: TGCAGCGCCCCAGGATTGCTAGCGGGAGGGGTCCAAGAGACCCAGTACTTC.

This sequence joins TRBV19 and TRBJ1-2; 7 nucleotides match TRBD1. Germline V CDR1 and CDR2: LNHDA, SQIVND (reference sequence). There are 13 residues in the CDR3. After removal of 7 bases from V and 3 bases from J, the junction contained 5 bases not matched to a gene. CDR3 protein: CASMAGGDYGYTF. CDR3 DNA: TGTGCCAGTATGGCAGGGGGTGACTATGGCTACACCTTC.

This sequence joins TRBV30 and TRBJ2-2; TRBD1 agrees at 7 bases. Germline V gene data show CDR1 as GTSNPN and CDR2 as SVGIG (reference sequence). The CDR3 contains 14 residues. Trimming took 4 bases from V and 3 from J; bases not matched to a gene: 5. CDR3 in amino acids: CAWNRGWDTGELFF. CDR3 sequence (DNA): TGTGCCTGGAACAGGGGATGGGACACCGGGGAGCTGTTTTTT.

CDR3 sequence: CASSLASVIVPDTQYF. The CDR3 coding sequence is TGTGCCAGCAGCTTAGCCAGTGTTATCGTCCCAGATACGCAGTATTTT. The rearrangement uses TRBV7-2 and TRBJ2-3, with D uncertain. V lost 0 bases to trimming and J lost 4 bases, with 14 bases between them. The CDR3 is made up of 16 amino acids. The germline gives CDR1 SGHTA, CDR2 FQGNSA.